The 23 T cell receptor beta chains in this list originate from one sample, sequenced in a study of T cells in Graves' hyperthyroidism and ophthalmopathy. Using RNA transcripts as the source, TCR beta CDR3 regions were amplified. A first-round RT-PCR of the TCR CDR3 used the HTBI primer set. One entry per CDR3 protein results from TCRdb running MiXCR on the multiplex PCR reads. The table records around 600,000 distinct CDR3 sequences, 12% to 15% of them present only once. The sample was blood. These receptors came from a woman aged 18-29 years with Graves' ophthalmopathy.

The chain links TRBV20-1 to TRBJ2-7, with 10 bases fitting TRBD2. Germline CDR1 DFQATT, CDR2 SNEGSKA (reference sequence). This CDR3 has 15 residues. V lost 4 bases, J lost 5 bases, and 11 bases stayed unmatched. The CDR3 here is CSAKRASGSQNEQYF. In DNA, the CDR3 is TGCAGTGCTAAACGGGCTAGCGGGAGTCAGAACGAGCAGTACTTC.

The chain has TRBV27 and TRBJ1-6, with 7 bases lining up with TRBD1. CDR1 is MNHEY, CDR2 SMNVEV, per germline (reference sequence). Germline trimming cut 2 bases from V and 7 bases from J; bases unmatched to any gene: 8. This CDR3 spans 16 amino acids. CDR3 amino acids: CASSLILTGRNSPLHF. The CDR3, as DNA: TGTGCCAGCAGTTTAATTCTGACAGGGAGAAATTCACCCCTCCACTTT.

This clonotype was detected ten times or more. The chain is built from TRBV3-1 and TRBJ2-5; 7 bases map to TRBD2. The CDR3 extends over 15 amino acids. CDR1 and CDR2 (germline): LGHDT, YNNKEL (reference sequence). With 4 bases clipped from V and 4 bases from J, the junction kept 9 bases outside the gene matches. CDR3 DNA: TGTGCCAGCAGCCGATTATCAGGGAGGGGAGAGACCCAGTACTTC. This codes for CASSRLSGRGETQYF.

This clonotype has a count of ten or more. This chain uses TRBV4-3 with TRBJ1-4, with D perhaps matching TRBD1 (5 bases). The germline CDR1 and CDR2 sequences are LGHNA and YSLEER. V was trimmed by 0 bases and J by 0 bases, leaving 14 bases between them. This CDR3 is built from 18 residues. The CDR3 DNA follows: TGCGCCAGCAGCCAAGATGGGGGGTCCGGGGCAACTAATGAAAAACTGTTTTTT. This sequence encodes CASSQDGGSGATNEKLFF.

The CDR3 reads CATSDPWDRGEVTGELFF. Here the CDR3 DNA reads TGTGCCACCAGTGACCCCTGGGACAGGGGAGAAGTCACCGGGGAGCTGTTTTTT. The rearrangement joins TRBV24-1 to TRBJ2-2; 10 positions match TRBD1. The CDR3 extends over 18 amino acids. Germline V gene sequence: CDR1 KGHDR, CDR2 SFDVKD. After removal of 4 bases from V and 4 bases from J, the junction contained 11 bases not matched to a gene.

The sample holds a few counts of this clonotype. This rearrangement joins TRBV29-1 to TRBJ1-2; no reliable D call. The germline V gene encodes CDR1 SQVTM and CDR2 ANQGSEA. The CDR3 is 11 amino acids. The germline V and J ends were trimmed by 0 bases and 8 bases, with 7 bases remaining between them. The CDR3 bases are TGCAGCGTTGAAGATGAGGGAGGCTACACCTTC. This translates into CSVEDEGGYTF.

This clonotype was seen at least ten times. The J gene is TRBJ1-1, the V gene TRBV9; 7 bases agree with TRBD1. Germline CDR1 SGDLS, CDR2 YYNGEE. The J segment lost 5 bases and the V segment lost 3 bases, leaving 7 bases of the junction unmatched. There are 14 residues in the CDR3. This CDR3 is CASSAGTVQTEAFF. The CDR3 nucleotides read TGTGCCAGCAGCGCCGGGACAGTACAGACTGAAGCTTTCTTT.

This clonotype has ten or more counts. The CDR3 here is CASSLRPTGGYEQYF. As DNA, the CDR3 is TGTGCCAGCAGCTTAAGACCCACAGGGGGCTACGAGCAGTACTTC. The V and J genes are TRBV7-3 and TRBJ2-7; 8 bases map to TRBD1. Germline CDR1 reads SGHTA; CDR2 reads FQGTGA. The CDR3 has 15 residues. Losses at the gene ends were 1 base for V and 3 bases for J; bases not matched to a gene: 5.

This clonotype was seen ten or more times. This chain joins TRBV20-1 and TRBJ1-4; 12 bases map to TRBD1. V lost 6 bases to trimming and J lost 8 bases; unmatched junction nucleotides: 10. CDR1 and CDR2 from the germline V gene are DFQATT and SNEGSKA (reference sequence). This CDR3 contains 15 residues. Written as DNA, the CDR3 is TGCAGTGCCGACAATACCGGGACAGGGGGCGAAAAACTGTTTTTT. Residues: CSADNTGTGGEKLFF.

This clonotype was detected many times. The chain links TRBV27 to TRBJ2-1; 8 nucleotides match TRBD1. J lost 8 bases, V lost 2 bases, and 17 bases had no gene match. The CDR3 consists of 18 residues. The germline CDR1 and CDR2 sequences are MNHEY and SMNVEV (reference sequence). The CDR3 region has the DNA TGTGCCAGCAGTTTAGTACCGCCCGGACAGGGAGTTAGGGATGAGCAGTTCTTC. Translating it yields CASSLVPPGQGVRDEQFF.

The sample holds many counts of this clonotype. This chain uses TRBV5-6 with TRBJ2-7; D remains unclear. Per the germline V gene, CDR1 is SGHDT and CDR2 is YYEEEE. The CDR3 is made up of 14 amino acids. Trimming stripped 0 bases from V and 3 bases from J, with 10 bases between. CDR3 in amino acids: CASSLVGVGYEQYF. Here the CDR3 DNA reads TGTGCCAGCAGCTTGGTGGGTGTCGGCTACGAGCAGTACTTC.

This clonotype was observed at least ten times. J is TRBJ2-1 and V is TRBV7-3; the D gene is possibly TRBD2 (5 bases). The V end was cut by 4 bases, the J end by 0 bases, with 10 bases between. The germline CDR1 and CDR2 sequences are SGHTA and FQGTGA. The CDR3 covers 15 residues. The DNA of the CDR3 is TGTGCCAGCAGCTCTCGAGGGAGCTCCTACAATGAGCAGTTCTTC. Its protein is CASSSRGSSYNEQFF. Variable domain in full (rest from reference TRBV7-3 and TRBJ2-1): GAGVSQTPSNKVTEKGKYVELRCDPISGHTALYWYRQSLGQGPEFLIYFQGTGAADDSGLPNDRFFAVRPEGSVSTLKIQRTERGDSAVYLCASSSRGSSYNEQFFGPGTRLTVL.

This clonotype was counted only a few times. The gene calls are TRBV6-1 and TRBJ2-1; maybe TRBD2 (6 bases). Germline values: CDR1 MNHNS, CDR2 SASEGT. This CDR3 is 14 amino acids long. CDR3 loop: CVSRAGSSYNEQFF. In DNA form, the CDR3 reads TGTGTCAGTCGGGCGGGAAGCTCCTACAATGAGCAGTTCTTC.

This clonotype was observed many times. The chain has TRBV6-1 and TRBJ2-4, with D perhaps matching TRBD2 (6 bases). The V gene lost 8 bases and the J gene lost 3 bases, with 11 bases spanning the gap. CDR1 is MNHNS, CDR2 SASEGT, per germline. The CDR3 has 13 residues. This chain's CDR3 is CASREFDKNIQYF. DNA of the CDR3: TGTGCCAGCCGGGAGTTCGACAAAAACATTCAGTACTTC.

The chain uses TRBV9 and TRBJ1-3, with D unresolved. This CDR3 comprises 13 residues. The V end was cut by 0 bases, the J end by 2 bases, with 3 bases between. Germline V gene sequence: CDR1 SGDLS, CDR2 YYNGEE. In DNA, the CDR3 is TGTGCCAGCAGCGTAGCCCCTGGAAACACCATATATTTT. Protein product: CASSVAPGNTIYF.

At least ten counts were recorded for this clonotype. The genes are TRBV20-1 and TRBJ2-7, with 12 bases that match TRBD2. Trimming took 2 bases from V and 2 from J; bases not matched to a gene: 4. The germline V gene has CDR1 DFQATT and CDR2 SNEGSKA (reference sequence). The CDR3 extends over 15 amino acids. The CDR3 spells CSARPRTSGTYEQYF. CDR3 nucleotides: TGCAGTGCTAGACCTAGGACTAGCGGGACCTACGAGCAGTACTTC.

The table lists this clonotype with many counts. This chain joins TRBV6-1 and TRBJ2-1; the D is unclear. The CDR3 totals 12 residues. In germline, CDR1 is MNHNS, CDR2 SASEGT. Trimming removed 3 bases at V and 9 bases at J, with 9 bases between. The CDR3 DNA reads TGTGCCAGCAGTGAGTGGGCTATTGAGCAGTTCTTC. Translated, it gives CASSEWAIEQFF.

The chain couples TRBV14 to TRBJ2-1; D unclear. CDR1 and CDR2 from the germline V gene are SGHDN and FVKESK. V lost 2 bases to trimming and J lost 2 bases, with 16 bases between them. CDR3 length: 17 residues. The CDR3 spells CASSQRTLSVAYNEQFF. CDR3 DNA sequence: TGTGCCAGCAGCCAAAGGACCCTCTCGGTAGCCTACAATGAGCAGTTCTTC.

This clonotype showed up many times. The rearrangement uses TRBV6-1 and TRBJ1-2, with D perhaps matching TRBD1 (5 bases). CDR1 and CDR2 (germline): MNHNS, SASEGT. This CDR3 has 15 amino acids. Trimming stripped 6 bases from V and 5 bases from J, with 19 bases between. CDR3 protein: CASSPPGGGRYGYTF. The CDR3 DNA sequence: TGTGCCAGCAGCCCGCCGGGCGGGGGGAGGTATGGCTACACCTTC.

The chain joins TRBV28 to TRBJ1-5; no reliable D call. Trimming took 5 bases from V and 5 from J, leaving 16 bases between them. Germline loops: CDR1 MDHEN, CDR2 SYDVKM. This CDR3 has 15 amino acids. The CDR3 sequence is CASSPPRVSDQPQHF. The DNA for the CDR3 is TGTGCCAGCAGTCCCCCAAGAGTTTCTGATCAGCCCCAGCATTTT.

This clonotype has a count of ten or more. The genes are TRBV27 and TRBJ2-7; D may be TRBD2 (5 bases). V lost 3 bases, J lost 5 bases, and 8 bases lay in between. This CDR3 contains 12 residues. Germline loops: CDR1 MNHEY, CDR2 SMNVEV (reference sequence). CDR3 bases: TGTGCCAGCAGTTTCGGAGGTAACGAGCAGTACTTC. Amino acids: CASSFGGNEQYF.

This clonotype was seen once. The V and J genes are TRBV19 and TRBJ2-2; TRBD2 agrees at 7 bases. Trimming cost V 2 bases and J 3 bases; bases outside gene matches: 6. The germline CDR1 and CDR2 sequences are LNHDA and SQIVND (reference sequence). The CDR3 covers 16 residues. CDR3 amino acids: CASSILASGYTGELFF. For the CDR3, the DNA is TGTGCCAGTAGTATACTGGCTAGCGGATACACCGGGGAGCTGTTTTTT.

This clonotype was recorded at least ten times. V gene TRBV6-1 combines with J gene TRBJ2-7; 7 bases line up with TRBD1. The CDR3 has 14 amino acids. The trim removed 4 bases at V and 5 bases at J, leaving 8 bases unmatched. Germline lookup yields CDR1 MNHNS and CDR2 SASEGT. The CDR3 spells CASSARPRGHEQYF. In DNA form, the CDR3 reads TGTGCCAGCAGTGCGAGACCAAGGGGGCACGAGCAGTACTTC.